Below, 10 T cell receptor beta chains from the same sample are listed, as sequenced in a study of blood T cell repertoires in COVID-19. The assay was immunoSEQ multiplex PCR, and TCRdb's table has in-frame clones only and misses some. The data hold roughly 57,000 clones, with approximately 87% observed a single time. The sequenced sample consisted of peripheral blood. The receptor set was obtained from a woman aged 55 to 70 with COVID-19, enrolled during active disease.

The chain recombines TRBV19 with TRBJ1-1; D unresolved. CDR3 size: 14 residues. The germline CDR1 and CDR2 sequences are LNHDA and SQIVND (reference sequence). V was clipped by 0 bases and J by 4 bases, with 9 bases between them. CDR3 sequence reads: CASSIDSAVTEAFF. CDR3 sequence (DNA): TGTGCCAGTAGTATAGATTCGGCGGTCACTGAAGCTTTCTTT.

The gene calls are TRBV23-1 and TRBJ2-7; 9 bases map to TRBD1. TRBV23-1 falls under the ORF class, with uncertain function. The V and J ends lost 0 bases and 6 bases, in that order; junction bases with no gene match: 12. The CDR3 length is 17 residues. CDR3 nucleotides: TGCGCCAGCAGTCAATCGATACCGGGACAGGGCCTTTGCGAGCAGTACTTC. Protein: CASSQSIPGQGLCEQYF.

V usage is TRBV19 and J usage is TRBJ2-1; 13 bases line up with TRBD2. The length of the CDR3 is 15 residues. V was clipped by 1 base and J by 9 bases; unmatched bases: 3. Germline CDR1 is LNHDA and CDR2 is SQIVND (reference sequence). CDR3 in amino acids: CASSIVGTSGAEQFF. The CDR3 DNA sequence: TGTGCCAGTAGTATAGTAGGGACTAGCGGGGCTGAGCAGTTCTTC.

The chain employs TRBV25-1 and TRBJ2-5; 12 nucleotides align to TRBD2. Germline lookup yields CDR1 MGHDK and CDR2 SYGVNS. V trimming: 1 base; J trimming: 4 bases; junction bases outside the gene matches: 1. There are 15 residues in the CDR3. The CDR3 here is CASSEWGLAGETQYF. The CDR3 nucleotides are TGTGCCAGCAGTGAATGGGGACTAGCGGGAGAGACCCAGTACTTC.

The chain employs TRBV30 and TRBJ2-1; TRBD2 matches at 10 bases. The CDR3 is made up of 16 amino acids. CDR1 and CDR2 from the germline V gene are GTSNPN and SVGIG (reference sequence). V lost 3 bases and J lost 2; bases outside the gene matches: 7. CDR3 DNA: TGTGCCTGGAGCCTAGCCGGGACTAGCGCCTACAATGAGCAGTTCTTC. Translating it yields CAWSLAGTSAYNEQFF.

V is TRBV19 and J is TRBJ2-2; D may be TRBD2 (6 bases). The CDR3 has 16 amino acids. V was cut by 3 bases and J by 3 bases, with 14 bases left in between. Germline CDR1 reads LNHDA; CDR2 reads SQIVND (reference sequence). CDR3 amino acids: CASSIGGGIDTGELFF. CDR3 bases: TGTGCCAGTAGTATCGGTGGGGGGATAGACACCGGGGAGCTGTTTTTT. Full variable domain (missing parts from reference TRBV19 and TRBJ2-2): DGGITQSPKYLFRKEGQNVTLSCEQNLNHDAMYWYRQDPGQGLRLIYYSQIVNDFQKGDIAEGYSVSREKKESFPLTVTSAQKNPTAFYLCASSIGGGIDTGELFFGEGSRLTVL.

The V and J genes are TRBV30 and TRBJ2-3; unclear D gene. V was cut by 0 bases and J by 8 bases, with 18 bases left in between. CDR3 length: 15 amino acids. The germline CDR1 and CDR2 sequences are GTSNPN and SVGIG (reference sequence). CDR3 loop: CAWSVKGALRGTQYF. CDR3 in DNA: TGTGCCTGGAGTGTTAAAGGAGCGCTACGTGGTACGCAGTATTTT.

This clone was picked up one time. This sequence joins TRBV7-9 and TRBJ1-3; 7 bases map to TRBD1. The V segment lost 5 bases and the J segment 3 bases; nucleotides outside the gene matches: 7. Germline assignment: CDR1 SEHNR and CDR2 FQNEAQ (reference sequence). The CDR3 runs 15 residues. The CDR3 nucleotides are TGTGCCAGCAGCCGTCAAACAGGGGTTGGAAACACCATATATTTT. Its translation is CASSRQTGVGNTIYF.

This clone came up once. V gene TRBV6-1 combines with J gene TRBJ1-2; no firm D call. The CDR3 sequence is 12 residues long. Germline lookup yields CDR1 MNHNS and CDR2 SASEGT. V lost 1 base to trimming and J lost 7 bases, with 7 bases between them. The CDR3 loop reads CASSEGGPGYTF. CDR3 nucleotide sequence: TGTGCCAGCAGTGAAGGCGGGCCTGGCTACACCTTC.

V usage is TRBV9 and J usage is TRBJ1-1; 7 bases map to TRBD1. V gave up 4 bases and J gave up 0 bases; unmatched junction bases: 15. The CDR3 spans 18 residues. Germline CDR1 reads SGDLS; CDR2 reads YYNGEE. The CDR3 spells CASSPHDRARRMNTEAFF. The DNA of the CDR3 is TGTGCCAGCAGCCCCCATGACAGGGCCCGTAGGATGAACACTGAAGCTTTCTTT.